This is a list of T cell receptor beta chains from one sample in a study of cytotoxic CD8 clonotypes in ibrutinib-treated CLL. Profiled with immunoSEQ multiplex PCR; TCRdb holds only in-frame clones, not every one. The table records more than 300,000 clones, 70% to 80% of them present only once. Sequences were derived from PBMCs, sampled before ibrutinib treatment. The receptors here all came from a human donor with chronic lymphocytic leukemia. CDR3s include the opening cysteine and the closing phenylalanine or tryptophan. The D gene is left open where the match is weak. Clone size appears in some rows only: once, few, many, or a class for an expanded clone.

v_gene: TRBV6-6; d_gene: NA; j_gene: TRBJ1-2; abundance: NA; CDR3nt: TGTGCCAGCAGTATCGGACAGTATTCTAACTATGGCTACACCTTC; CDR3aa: CASSIGQYSNYGYTF
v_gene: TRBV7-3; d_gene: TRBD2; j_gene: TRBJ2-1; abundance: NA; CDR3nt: TGTGCCCTTGGTGGGGGACTAGCGGTGTACAATGAGCAGTTCTTC; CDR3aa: CALGGGLAVYNEQFF
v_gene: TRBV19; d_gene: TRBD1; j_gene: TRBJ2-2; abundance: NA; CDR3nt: TGTGCCAGTAGTAACAGGGGCACCGGGGAGCTGTTTTTT; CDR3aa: CASSNRGTGELFF
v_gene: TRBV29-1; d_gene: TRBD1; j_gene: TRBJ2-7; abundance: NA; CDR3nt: TGCAGCGCCAGGGACAGTACCTACGAGCAGTACTTC; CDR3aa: CSARDSTYEQYF
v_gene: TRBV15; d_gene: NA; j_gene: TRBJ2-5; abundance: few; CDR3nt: TGTGCCACCAGCAGAGCTGGGGGCCCGGAGACCCAGTACTTC; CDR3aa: CATSRAGGPETQYF
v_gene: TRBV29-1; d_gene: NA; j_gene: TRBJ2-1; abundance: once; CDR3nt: TGCAGCGTTGAAAGACTAAATTACAATGAGCAGTTCTTC; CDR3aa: CSVERLNYNEQFF
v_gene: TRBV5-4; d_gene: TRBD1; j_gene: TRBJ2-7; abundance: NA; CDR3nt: TGTGCCAGCAGCTCGGACAGGGGGGGTTCCTACGAGCAGTACTTC; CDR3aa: CASSSDRGGSYEQYF
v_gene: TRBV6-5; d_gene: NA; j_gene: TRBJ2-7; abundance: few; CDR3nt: TGTGCCAGCAGGCAGTGGGACGAGCAGTACTTC; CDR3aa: CASRQWDEQYF
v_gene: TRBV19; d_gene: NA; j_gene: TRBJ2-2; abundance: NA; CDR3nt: TGTGCCAGTAGTCCGGGACCTAACACCGGGGAGCTGTTTTTT; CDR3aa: CASSPGPNTGELFF
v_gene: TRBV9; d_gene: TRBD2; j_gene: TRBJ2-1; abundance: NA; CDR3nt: TGTGCCAGCAGCGTGGACCCCGGGACTAGCGGCTACAATGAGCAGTTCTTC; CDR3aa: CASSVDPGTSGYNEQFF
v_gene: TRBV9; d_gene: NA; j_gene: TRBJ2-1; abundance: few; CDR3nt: TGTGCCAGCAGCAGCCGGGAGCCCTCCTACAATGAGCAGTTCTTC; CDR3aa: CASSSREPSYNEQFF
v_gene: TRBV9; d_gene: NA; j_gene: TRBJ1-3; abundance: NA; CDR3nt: TGTGCCAGCAGCGTAGGTCACCGCTCTGGAAACACCATATATTTT; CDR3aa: CASSVGHRSGNTIYF
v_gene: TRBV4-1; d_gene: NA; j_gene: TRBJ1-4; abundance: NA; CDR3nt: TGCGCCAGCAGCCATAAACCGGGACTGTTTAATGAAAAACTGTTTTTT; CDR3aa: CASSHKPGLFNEKLFF
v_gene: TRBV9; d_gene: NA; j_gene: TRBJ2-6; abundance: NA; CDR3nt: TGTGCCAGCAGCGTAGATCCCGGTTCTGGGGCCAACGTCCTGACTTTC; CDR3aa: CASSVDPGSGANVLTF
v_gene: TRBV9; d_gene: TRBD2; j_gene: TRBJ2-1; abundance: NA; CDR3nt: TGTGCCAGCAGCGTAGTCGGGGGGAGGACCTACAATGAGCAGTTCTTC; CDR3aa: CASSVVGGRTYNEQFF
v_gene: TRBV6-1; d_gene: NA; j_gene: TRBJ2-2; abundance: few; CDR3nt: TGTGCCAGCACACCTTACTCCGGGGAGCTGTTTTTT; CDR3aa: CASTPYSGELFF
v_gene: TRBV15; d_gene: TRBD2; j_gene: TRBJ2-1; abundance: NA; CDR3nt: TGTGCCACCAGCAGAGATCAAGCGGGAGGGCCAGCCAATGAGCAGTTCTTC; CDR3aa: CATSRDQAGGPANEQFF
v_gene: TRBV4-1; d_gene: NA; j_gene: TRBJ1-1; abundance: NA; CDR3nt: TGCGCCAGCAGCCAAGCGAAGGGACAAAAGAACACTGAAGCTTTCTTT; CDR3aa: CASSQAKGQKNTEAFF
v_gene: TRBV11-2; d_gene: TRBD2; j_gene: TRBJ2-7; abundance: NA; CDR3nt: TGTGCCAGCAGCTTACCGTCTAGCGGGAGCTACGAGCAGTACTTC; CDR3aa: CASSLPSSGSYEQYF
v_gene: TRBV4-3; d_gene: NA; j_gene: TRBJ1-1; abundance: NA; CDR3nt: TGCGCCAGCAGCTCCGGGGGCACTGAAGCTTTCTTT; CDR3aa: CASSSGGTEAFF
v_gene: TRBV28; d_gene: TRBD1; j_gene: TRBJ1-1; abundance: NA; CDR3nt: TGTGCCAGCAGTTTTATCGGGACAGAGGGCACTGAAGCTTTCTTT; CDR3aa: CASSFIGTEGTEAFF
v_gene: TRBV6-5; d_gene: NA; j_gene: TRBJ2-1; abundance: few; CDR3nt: TGTGCCAGCAGATTTGACAGAAGCTCCTACAATGAGCAGTTCTTC; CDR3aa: CASRFDRSSYNEQFF
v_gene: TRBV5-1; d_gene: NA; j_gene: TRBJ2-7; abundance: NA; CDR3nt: TGCGCCAGCAGCCAAAGCGATACAACTCCCCTCGAGCAGTACTTC; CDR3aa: CASSQSDTTPLEQYF
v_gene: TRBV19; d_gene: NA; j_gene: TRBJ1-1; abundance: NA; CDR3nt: TGTGCCAGTAGTATACTAGGACTCACAACTGAAGCTTTCTTT; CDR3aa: CASSILGLTTEAFF
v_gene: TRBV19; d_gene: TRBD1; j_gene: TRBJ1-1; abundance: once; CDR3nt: TGTGCCCGACGGACAGGGGGCGACGCTTTCTTT; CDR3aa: CARRTGGDAFF
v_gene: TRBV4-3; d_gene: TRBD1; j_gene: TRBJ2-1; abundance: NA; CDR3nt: TGCGCCAGCAGCCAAGATTTGGACAGGGGGTTGGATGAGCAGTTCTTC; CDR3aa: CASSQDLDRGLDEQFF
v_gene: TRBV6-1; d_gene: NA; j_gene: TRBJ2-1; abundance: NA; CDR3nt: TGTGCCAGCACCCGAGACAACTACAATGAGCAGTTCTTC; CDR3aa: CASTRDNYNEQFF
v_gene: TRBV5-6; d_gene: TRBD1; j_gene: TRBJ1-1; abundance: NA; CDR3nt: TGTGCCAGCAGCTTGCGCCCAGGGGGTGGACCGCGTGACACTGAAGCTTTCTTT; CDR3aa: CASSLRPGGGPRDTEAFF
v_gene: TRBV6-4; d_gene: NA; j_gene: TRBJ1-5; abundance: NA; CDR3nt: TGTGCCAGCAGTGACGAGGCCGGGAGAAAGCCCCAGCATTTT; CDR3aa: CASSDEAGRKPQHF
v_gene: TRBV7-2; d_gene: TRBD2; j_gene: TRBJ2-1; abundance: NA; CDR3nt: TGTGCCAGCAGCTTAAGGGCGTGGGCGGGAGGTGGAGTTGTGCAGTTCTTC; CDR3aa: CASSLRAWAGGGVVQFF
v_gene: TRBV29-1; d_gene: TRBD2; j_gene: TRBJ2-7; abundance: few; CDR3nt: TGCAGCGTTCGGACTAGCATGATCTACGAGCAGTACTTC; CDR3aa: CSVRTSMIYEQYF
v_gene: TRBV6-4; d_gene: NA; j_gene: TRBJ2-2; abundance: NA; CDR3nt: TGTGCCAGCAGTGGACAGAACACCGGGGAGCTGTTTTTT; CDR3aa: CASSGQNTGELFF
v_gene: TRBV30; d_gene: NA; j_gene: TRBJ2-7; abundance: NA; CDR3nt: TGTGCCTGGAGCCATGGGGGTTACGAGCAGTACTTC; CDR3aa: CAWSHGGYEQYF
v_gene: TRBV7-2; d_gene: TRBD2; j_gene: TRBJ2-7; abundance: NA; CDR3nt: TGTGCCAGCAGCTTGTCACTAGCGGGATCCTACGAGCAGTACTTC; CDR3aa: CASSLSLAGSYEQYF
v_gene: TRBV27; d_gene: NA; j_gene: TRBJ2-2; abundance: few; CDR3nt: TGTGCCAGCAGTTTGACGGGGGACACCGGGGAGCTGTTTTTT; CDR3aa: CASSLTGDTGELFF
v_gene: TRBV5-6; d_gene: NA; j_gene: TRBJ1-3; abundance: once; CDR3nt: TGTGCCAGCAGCTCGGACCGTTGGGACACCATATATTTT; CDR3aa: CASSSDRWDTIYF
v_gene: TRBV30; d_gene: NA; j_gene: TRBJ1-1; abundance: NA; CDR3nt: TGTGCCTGGACCAGGGATAACACTGAAGCTTTCTTT; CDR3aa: CAWTRDNTEAFF
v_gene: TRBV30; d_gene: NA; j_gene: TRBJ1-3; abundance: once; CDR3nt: TGTGCCTGGAGTGCACGCTGGGGTTTCTCTGGAAACACCATATATTTT; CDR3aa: CAWSARWGFSGNTIYF
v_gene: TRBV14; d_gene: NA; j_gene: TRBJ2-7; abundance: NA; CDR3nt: TGTGCCAGCAGCCAACCCGGGACTTACGAGCAGTACTTC; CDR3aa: CASSQPGTYEQYF
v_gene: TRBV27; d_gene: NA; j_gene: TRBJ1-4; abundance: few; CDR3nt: TGTGCCAGCAGTGGACACAGGGCTAATGAAAAACTGTTTTTT; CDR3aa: CASSGHRANEKLFF
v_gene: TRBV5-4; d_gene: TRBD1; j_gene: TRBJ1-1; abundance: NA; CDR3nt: TGTGCCAGCAGCTTGCCGCAGGGGGCCACTGAAGCTTTCTTT; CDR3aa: CASSLPQGATEAFF
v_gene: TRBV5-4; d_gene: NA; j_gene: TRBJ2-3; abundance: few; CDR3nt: TGTGCCAGCAGCGGGGGTAGCAGCACAGATACGCAGTATTTT; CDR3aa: CASSGGSSTDTQYF
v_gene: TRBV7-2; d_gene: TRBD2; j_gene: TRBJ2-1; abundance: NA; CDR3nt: TGTGCCAGCAGCTCCCCGTTTTGGGCGGGAGTTGACAATGAGCAGTTCTTC; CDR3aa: CASSSPFWAGVDNEQFF
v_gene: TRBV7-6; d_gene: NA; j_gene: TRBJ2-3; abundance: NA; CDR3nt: TGTGCCAGCAGCCAAAGGACAGGCACAGATACGCAGTATTTT; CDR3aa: CASSQRTGTDTQYF
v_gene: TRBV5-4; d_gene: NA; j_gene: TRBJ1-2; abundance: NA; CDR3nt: TGTGCCAGCAGCCGAATTCACTATGGCTACACCTTC; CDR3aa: CASSRIHYGYTF
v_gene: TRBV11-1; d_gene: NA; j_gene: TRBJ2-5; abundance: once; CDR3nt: TGTGCCAGCAGCCCCGAGGTAGAGACCCAGTACTTC; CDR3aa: CASSPEVETQYF
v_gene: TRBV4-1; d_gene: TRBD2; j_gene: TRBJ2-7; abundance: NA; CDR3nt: TGCGCCAGCAGCCAAGCCGGGAAGCGGGGCTACGAGCAGTACTTC; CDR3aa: CASSQAGKRGYEQYF
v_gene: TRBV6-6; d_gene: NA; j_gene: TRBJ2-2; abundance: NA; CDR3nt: TGTGCCAGCACCACCGCCCAGGGGAACACCGGGGAGCTGTTTTTT; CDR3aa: CASTTAQGNTGELFF
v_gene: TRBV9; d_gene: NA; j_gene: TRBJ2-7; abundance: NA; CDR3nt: TGTGCCAGCGGCCTCTCCCCCTACGAGCAGTACTTC; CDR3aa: CASGLSPYEQYF
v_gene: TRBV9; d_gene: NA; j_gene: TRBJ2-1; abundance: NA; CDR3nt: TGTGCCAGCAGCGTAGAATTCCAGGCAGGGTCCCATGAGCAGTTCTTC; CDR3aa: CASSVEFQAGSHEQFF
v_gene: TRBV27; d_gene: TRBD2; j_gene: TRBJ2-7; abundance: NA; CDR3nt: TGTGCCAGCAGAGGGGGACTAGGGCCGTTCTTCGAGCAGTACTTC; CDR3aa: CASRGGLGPFFEQYF